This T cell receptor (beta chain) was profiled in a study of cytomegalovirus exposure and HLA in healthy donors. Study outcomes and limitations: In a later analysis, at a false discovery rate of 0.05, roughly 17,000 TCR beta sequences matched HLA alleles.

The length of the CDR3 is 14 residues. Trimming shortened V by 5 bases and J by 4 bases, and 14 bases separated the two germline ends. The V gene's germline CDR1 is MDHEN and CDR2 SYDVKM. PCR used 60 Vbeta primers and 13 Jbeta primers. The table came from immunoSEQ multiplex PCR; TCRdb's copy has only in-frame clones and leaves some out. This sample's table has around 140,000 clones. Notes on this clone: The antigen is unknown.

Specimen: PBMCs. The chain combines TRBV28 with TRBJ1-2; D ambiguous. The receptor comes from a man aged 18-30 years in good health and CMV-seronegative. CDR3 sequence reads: CASSAFRGFYGYTF. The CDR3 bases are TGTGCCAGCAGTGCCTTTCGAGGGTTCTATGGCTACACCTTC.